The rows below give T cell receptor beta chains drawn from one sample of a study of shared clonotypes between healthy human individuals. Measured with immunoSEQ multiplex PCR; TCRdb has only the in-frame clones, and not every one. The sample holds approximately 460,000 clones, approximately 77% seen once. Sample: PBMCs. These receptors all stem from a woman aged 40 to 55 in good health. Some clones in this sample may be carry-over from other donors' samples. CDR3s leave out the opening cysteine and the closing phenylalanine or tryptophan.

TRBV5-1	ASRSTSGSSYEQY
TRBV27	ASSLGATYEQY
TRBV15	ATSIGTSTDTQY
TRBV6-1	ASSARQGILSYEQY
TRBV28	ATTGRLLTYEQY
TRBV5-4	ASSQESSHSGANVLT
TRBV30	AWSVLGVAGGEQF
TRBV6-1	ASSRVTSGTDTQY
TRBV28	ASSFLAGSGRETQY
TRBV7-9	ASSRTSGASDEQF
TRBV4-3	ASSQDQGQGAYNEQF
TRBV7-2	ASSLGTGFSTEAF
TRBV6-6	ASSYSPGTEAF
TRBV5-1	ASSLASGARGETQY
TRBV30	AWSVRGEAF
TRBV2	ASNNRGFSGYT
TRBV5-6	ASSFRDRGTTEAF
TRBV18	ASSPLTASVGEQY
TRBV27	ASSLGTSGSGAGTQY
TRBV5-6	ASSAPGEGYYGYT
TRBV19	ASSMTGGFSYEQY
TRBV6-1	ASTTGQGSNQPQH
TRBV30	AWSRTSVTGELF
TRBV6-5	ASSYRGNTEAF
TRBV18	ASSPRADSTDTQY
TRBV6-6	ASSYQAGRQETQY
TRBV5-4	ASSTGAGQGATNEKLF
TRBV6-1	ASSEVQQQPQH
TRBV28	ASSLYPPTGWDFYEQY
TRBV7-8	ASSRQRTSGSMSGELF
TRBV5-1	ASSMDRVETQY
TRBV5-1	ASSPWTGPNTEAF
TRBV7-3	ASSPAGTDTQY
TRBV29-1	SAARTSGAYEQY
TRBV6-1	ASNPDRASYEQY